This T cell receptor beta chain was captured in a study of blood T cell repertoires in COVID-19. Study information: Collection of acute and convalescent COVID-19 samples took place in the United States, Italy and Spain. Sources were T cells, B-cell-depleted T cells, or PBMCs; the material itself was cDNA or gDNA.

Those enrolled in Seattle joined during active infection and were followed longitudinally afterward. The data were produced by immunoSEQ multiplex PCR, yet TCRdb's version contains in-frame clones alone and is incomplete. Of more than 300,000 clones in the sample, approximately 89% were seen once. The sequencing sample was made of peripheral blood. The TCR was taken from a woman between 25 and 40 years old with COVID-19, enrolled during active disease.

The CDR3 DNA reads as TGTGCCAGCAGTGAAAGGCGGCTCGGCATTAGCACAGATACGCAGTATTTT. It yields the protein CASSERRLGISTDTQYF. The chain employs TRBV25-1 and TRBJ2-3; D gene ambiguous. Trimming took off 2 bases at V and 0 bases at J, with 15 bases between the two ends. CDR3 length: 17 amino acids. CDR1 is MGHDK and CDR2 is SYGVNS in the germline V gene.